This passage covers 9 T cell receptor beta chains from one sample sequenced in a study of cytomegalovirus exposure and HLA in healthy donors. In the PCR, 60 Vbeta and 13 Jbeta primers were used. The assay was immunoSEQ multiplex PCR, and TCRdb's table has in-frame clones only and misses some. There are approximately 150,000 clones in the sample; around 79% occur only once, and around 2.4% lies in the top ten. The source material was PBMCs. The receptors derive from a female donor in good health and CMV-seronegative.

The gene calls are TRBV7-9 and TRBJ1-4; no clear D gene. The CDR3 has 14 residues. Germline-derived CDR1 and CDR2 are SEHNR and FQNEAQ (reference sequence). V lost 6 bases, J lost 7 bases, and 15 bases lay in between. The CDR3 sequence: CASRRLESGEKLFF. The CDR3 region has the DNA TGTGCCAGCAGGCGACTCGAGAGTGGTGAAAAACTGTTTTTT.

The V gene is TRBV5-5, the J gene TRBJ1-2, with TRBD1 identical over 10 bases. Germline trimming cut 1 base from V and 6 bases from J; bases unmatched to any gene: 3. Germline V gives CDR1 SGHKS, CDR2 YYEKEE (reference sequence). The CDR3 runs 14 residues. CDR3 loop: CASSLPTGGNGYTF. In DNA, the CDR3 is TGTGCCAGCAGCTTGCCGACAGGGGGCAATGGCTACACCTTC.

This sequence joins TRBV11-2 and TRBJ2-7; no clear D. Germline values: CDR1 SGHAT, CDR2 FQNNGV. This CDR3 has 12 residues. The V end lost 1 base, the J end lost 6 bases, and 7 bases lay between the germline ends. CDR3 in amino acids: CASSLVAIEQYF. CDR3 nucleotides: TGTGCCAGCAGCTTAGTTGCGATCGAGCAGTACTTC.

This clone was observed once. J is TRBJ2-6 and V is TRBV4-1; D might be TRBD2 (5 bases). V gave up 4 bases and J gave up 4 bases, with 14 bases separating them. This CDR3 region has 16 residues. Germline assignment: CDR1 MGHRA and CDR2 YSYEKL. In DNA form, the CDR3 reads TGCGCCAGCAGCCTCCTCGTCGGGGTCGGGGCCAACGTCCTGACTTTC. Translation gives CASSLLVGVGANVLTF.

The chain recombines TRBV7-9 with TRBJ2-7; D gene ambiguous. V was clipped by 1 base and J by 0 bases, with 10 bases between them. CDR1 and CDR2 from the germline V gene are SEHNR and FQNEAQ (reference sequence). This CDR3 comprises 15 residues. The CDR3 spells CASSLGQLVSYEQYF. CDR3 coding DNA: TGTGCCAGCAGCTTAGGACAACTTGTCTCCTACGAGCAGTACTTC. Full variable domain (outside the CDR3, taken from reference TRBV7-9 and TRBJ2-7): DTGVSQNPRHKITKRGQNVTFRCDPISEHNRLYWYRQTLGQGPEFLTYFQNEAQLEKSRLLSDRFSAERPKGSFSTLEIQRTEQGDSAMYLCASSLGQLVSYEQYFGPGTRLTVT.

This clone was detected a few times. V and J are TRBV4-3 and TRBJ1-6; D remains unclear. The V end lost 4 bases, the J end lost 0 bases, and 7 bases lay between the germline ends. Per germline, CDR1 LGHNA and CDR2 YSLEER. There are 15 residues in the CDR3. The CDR3: CASSLQSSYNSPLHF. CDR3 sequence (DNA): TGCGCCAGCAGCCTACAGAGCTCCTATAATTCACCCCTCCACTTT.

The CDR3 protein is CASWSLRNTIYF. CDR3 DNA: TGTGCCAGCTGGAGTTTAAGAAACACCATATATTTT. The rearrangement joins TRBV6-5 to TRBJ1-3; the D is unclear. The CDR3 is 12 residues long. The germline V and J ends were trimmed by 8 bases and 5 bases, with 10 bases remaining between them. CDR1 is MNHEY, CDR2 SVGAGI, per germline.

The rearrangement joins TRBV6-1 to TRBJ2-1, with 11 bases fitting TRBD1. The germline V gene has CDR1 MNHNS and CDR2 SASEGT. This CDR3 is 15 amino acids long. Trimming removed 2 bases from V and 8 bases from J; junction bases left unmatched: 5. The CDR3 here is CASSEPGQGVDEQFF. As DNA, the CDR3 is TGTGCCAGCAGTGAACCGGGACAGGGGGTCGATGAGCAGTTCTTC.

In this sample, this clone turned up once. The genes are TRBV5-1 and TRBJ1-5, with 8 bases fitting TRBD1. CDR3 length: 16 amino acids. V was clipped by 5 bases and J by 2 bases; unmatched bases: 9. The germline CDR1 and CDR2 sequences are SGHRS and YFSETQ. This CDR3 is CASSPGQGTGNQPQHF. In DNA form, the CDR3 reads TGCGCCAGCAGTCCCGGACAGGGTACGGGCAATCAGCCCCAGCATTTT.